Each of the 14 T cell receptor beta chains below was sequenced from the same sample in a study of T cells after yellow fever vaccination. MiXCR, run by TCRdb on the 5' RACE reads, gives a single entry per CDR3 protein. This table has 250,000 to 300,000 distinct CDR3 sequences, about 5.2% appearing once. The specimen was CD4+ T cells sorted from PBMCs, collected on the day of the yellow fever booster vaccination. These receptors came from a man aged 18 to 29 who received the YFV17D yellow fever vaccine.

The V call is TRBV7-2, the J call TRBJ1-2; no reliable D call. The CDR3 consists of 13 residues. Trimming removed 8 bases from V and 2 bases from J, with 12 bases in between. Germline loops: CDR1 SGHTA, CDR2 FQGNSA. CDR3 DNA: TGTGCCAGCGGCTACGACTGGAACTATGGCTACACCTTC. Protein sequence: CASGYDWNYGYTF.

The CDR3 loop reads CSARAGGNTIYF. CDR3 bases: TGCAGTGCTAGAGCGGGGGGAAACACCATATATTTT. This chain joins TRBV20-1 and TRBJ1-3; D ambiguous. CDR3 length: 12 amino acids. CDR1 and CDR2 (germline): DFQATT, SNEGSKA (reference sequence). The ends were cut back, 1 base at V and 4 bases at J, with 5 bases in the middle.

The sample holds many counts of this clonotype. This chain joins TRBV18 and TRBJ2-7; D is ambiguous. This CDR3 is 13 amino acids long. Trimming took off 8 bases at V and 0 bases at J, with 11 bases between the two ends. Germline V gene data show CDR1 as KGHSH and CDR2 as LQKENI. CDR3 nucleotides: TGTGCCAGCGGCCCGGATAGCTCCTACGAGCAGTACTTC. Amino acid sequence: CASGPDSSYEQYF.

This clonotype was detected only a few times. The chain is built from TRBV18 and TRBJ2-5; 7 nucleotides agree with TRBD1. This CDR3 region has 15 residues. J gave up 5 bases and V 5 bases, and 11 bases lay outside the gene matches. CDR1 is KGHSH and CDR2 is LQKENI in the germline V gene. Here the CDR3 reads CASSTNTGVGETQYF. The CDR3 nucleotides are TGTGCCAGCTCAACAAATACAGGGGTTGGGGAGACCCAGTACTTC.

This clonotype has at least ten counts. The V call is TRBV7-9, the J call TRBJ1-5; D gene uncertain. The CDR3 contains 12 residues. Germline V lookup: CDR1 SEHNR, CDR2 FQNEAQ (reference sequence). The V end was cut by 5 bases, the J end by 3 bases, with 5 bases between. Here the CDR3 DNA reads TGTGCCAGCAGCCATAACAATCAGCCCCAGCATTTT. As protein: CASSHNNQPQHF.

The table lists this clonotype with many counts. This chain connects TRBV19 to TRBJ2-5; 7 nucleotides align to TRBD1. The germline CDR1 and CDR2 sequences are LNHDA and SQIVND (reference sequence). The V and J ends lost 4 bases and 1 base, in that order; junction bases with no gene match: 6. There are 15 residues in the CDR3. CDR3 residues: CASSRTWTGQETQYF. Here the CDR3 DNA reads TGTGCCAGTAGTAGGACGTGGACAGGCCAAGAGACCCAGTACTTC.

The rearrangement joins TRBV7-6 to TRBJ1-4, with D perhaps matching TRBD1 (6 bases). V was trimmed by 2 bases and J by 7 bases, leaving 14 bases between them. The CDR3 covers 15 residues. In germline, CDR1 is SGHVS, CDR2 FNYEAQ. CDR3 amino acids: CASSLIQGGSEKLFF. CDR3 bases: TGTGCCAGCAGCTTAATACAGGGTGGCAGTGAAAAACTGTTTTTT.

The genes are TRBV20-1 and TRBJ1-2, with 7 nucleotides matching TRBD1. CDR1 and CDR2 from the germline V gene are DFQATT and SNEGSKA (reference sequence). V was pared by 6 bases and J by 4 bases, with 11 bases of the junction left unmatched. CDR3 size: 14 residues. Here the CDR3 DNA reads TGCAGTGCGACTAGACAGGGCTTCAGCTATGGCTACACCTTC. This encodes CSATRQGFSYGYTF.

This clonotype has just a few counts. This sequence joins TRBV28 and TRBJ2-7; D is perhaps TRBD1 (6 bases). Germline V gene lookup returns CDR1 MDHEN and CDR2 SYDVKM. The CDR3 extends over 14 amino acids. Trimming stripped 5 bases from V and 5 bases from J, with 16 bases between. CDR3: CASSTTGSYHEQYV. DNA for the CDR3: TGTGCCAGCAGTACGACAGGTTCATATCACGAGCAGTACGTC.

This clonotype was counted only a few times. Germline is not matched at one junction end, which may reflect a read error. This sequence joins TRBV7-3 and TRBJ2-1; D remains unclear. The CDR3 covers 15 residues. The germline V gene encodes CDR1 SGHTA and CDR2 FQGTGA. The chain's CDR3 is CSSSLYGGRNNEQFF. The CDR3 DNA reads TGTTCCAGCAGCTTATATGGTGGCAGGAACAATGAGCAGTTCTTC.

V and J are TRBV3-1 and TRBJ2-5, with D perhaps TRBD1 or TRBD2 (5 bases each). Germline V gene data show CDR1 as LGHDT and CDR2 as YNNKEL (reference sequence). Trimming took off 5 bases at V and 2 bases at J, with 12 bases between the two ends. This CDR3 comprises 14 residues. In nucleotides, the CDR3 is TGTGCCAGCAGCGCCCGTGGGGGTCAAGAGACCCAGTACTTC. This codes for CASSARGGQETQYF.

In its sample, this clonotype was seen many times. J is TRBJ2-7 and V is TRBV20-1; 8 nucleotides agree with TRBD1. Losses at the gene ends were 6 bases for V and 7 bases for J; bases not matched to a gene: 8. Germline V lookup: CDR1 DFQATT, CDR2 SNEGSKA (reference sequence). The CDR3 loop spans 12 amino acids. The CDR3 is CSASDRVMEQYF. The CDR3, as DNA: TGCAGTGCGTCGGACAGGGTGATGGAGCAGTACTTC.

This clonotype was counted at least ten times. V usage is TRBV2 and J usage is TRBJ1-5; possible D gene TRBD1, 6 bases. Germline-derived CDR1 and CDR2 are SNHLY and FYNNEI. V was shortened by 5 bases and J by 5 bases, with 13 bases between the two germline ends. The CDR3 contains 14 residues. The CDR3 protein is CASSFTGIYQPQHF. The CDR3, as DNA: TGTGCCAGCAGTTTTACAGGGATATATCAGCCCCAGCATTTT.

Only a few counts were recorded for this clonotype. V gene TRBV7-2 combines with J gene TRBJ2-1; 9 nucleotides align to TRBD2. The V gene's germline CDR1 is SGHTA and CDR2 FQGNSA. The CDR3 spans 16 residues. Trimming cost V 5 bases and J 7 bases; bases outside gene matches: 12. The DNA of the CDR3 is TGTGCCAGCAGCCGTACAGCTAGCGGGGTGAATAATGAGCAGTTCTTC. This gives the protein CASSRTASGVNNEQFF.